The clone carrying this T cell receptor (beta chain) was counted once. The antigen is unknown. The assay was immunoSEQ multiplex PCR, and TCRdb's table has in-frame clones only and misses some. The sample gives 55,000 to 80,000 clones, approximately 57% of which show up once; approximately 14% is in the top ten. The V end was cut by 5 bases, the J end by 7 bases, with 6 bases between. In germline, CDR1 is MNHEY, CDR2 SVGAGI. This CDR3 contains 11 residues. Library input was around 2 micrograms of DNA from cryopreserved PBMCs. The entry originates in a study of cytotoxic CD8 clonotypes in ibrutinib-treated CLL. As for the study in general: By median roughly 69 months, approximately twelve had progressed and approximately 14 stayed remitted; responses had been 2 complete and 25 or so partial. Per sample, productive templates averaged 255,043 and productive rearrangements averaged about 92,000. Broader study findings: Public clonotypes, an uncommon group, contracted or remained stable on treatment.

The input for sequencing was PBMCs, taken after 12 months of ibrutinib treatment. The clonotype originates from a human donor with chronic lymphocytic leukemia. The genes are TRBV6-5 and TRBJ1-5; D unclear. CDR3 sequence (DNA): TGTGCCAGCAGTGAAGGGCAGCCCCAGCATTTT. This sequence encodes CASSEGQPQHF.